This T cell receptor beta chain emerged from a study of T cell repertoires in cytomegalovirus infection. Ten or more counts support this clonotype. TCRdb recomputed calls from the reads with MiXCR, one row per CDR3 protein. The top ten hold roughly 6.5% of the sample, which has under 250,000 distinct CDR3 sequences, about 5.9% seen once. This CDR3 is 11 amino acids long. Deletions cut 4 bases from V and 6 bases from J, with 6 bases between. Germline CDR1 is SNHLY and CDR2 is FYNNEI. The sample consisted of PBMCs. The TCR was taken from a human donor in good health (CMV status not recorded). Some clones in this sample may be carry-over from other donors' samples. V is TRBV2 and J is TRBJ1-2; D gene uncertain. CDR3 nucleotides: TGTGCCAGCAGTGCGGCAAATGGCTACACCTTC. Encoded protein: CASSAANGYTF.